These 22 T cell receptor beta chains share one sample of origin, sequenced in a study of identical twins. One entry per CDR3 protein, called by TCRdb with MiXCR from the 5' RACE reads. Here the sample spans under 900,000 distinct CDR3 sequences, roughly 12% being singletons. The data were also submitted as part of a second study, on yellow fever vaccine responses in identical twins.

What was sequenced was PBMCs. Receptors originate from a woman in her late teens or twenties in good health.

This clonotype was counted at least ten times. The CDR3 region has the DNA TGTGCCAGCACGGGTTATAGCAATCAGCCCCAGCATTTT. Translated, it gives CASTGYSNQPQHF. The chain is built from TRBV28 and TRBJ1-5; D is unresolved. V shed 7 bases and J shed 0 bases, with 7 bases lying between them. This CDR3 contains 13 residues. CDR1 and CDR2 from the germline V gene are MDHEN and SYDVKM.

J is TRBJ1-2 and V is TRBV5-1; possibly TRBD1 for D (6 bases). The CDR3 runs 14 residues. Trimming removed 1 base at V and 6 bases at J, with 13 bases between. Germline V gives CDR1 SGHRS, CDR2 YFSETQ. The CDR3 DNA reads TGCGCCAGCAGCTTGAGGGGGACAATAGATGGCTACACCTTC. Protein sequence: CASSLRGTIDGYTF. The entire variable domain, with the rest obtained from reference TRBV5-1 and TRBJ1-2, is as follows: KAGVTQTPRYLIKTRGQQVTLSCSPISGHRSVSWYQQTPGQGLQFLFEYFSETQRNKGNFPGRFSGRQFSNSRSEMNVSTLELGDSALYLCASSLRGTIDGYTFGSGTRLTVV.

Many counts were recorded for this clonotype. V gene TRBV25-1 combines with J gene TRBJ2-1; no clear D. V lost 3 bases and J 0 bases, leaving 9 bases between the germline ends. This CDR3 spans 15 amino acids. The V gene's germline CDR1 is MGHDK and CDR2 SYGVNS. The CDR3 nucleotides read TGTGCCAGCAGTGAGATCAGCAGCTCCTACAATGAGCAGTTCTTC. This translates into CASSEISSSYNEQFF.

The chain links TRBV4-2 to TRBJ2-3, with 9 bases that match TRBD1. J lost 3 bases, V lost 0 bases, and 7 bases had no gene match. CDR3 size: 17 residues. Germline V gene sequence: CDR1 LGHNA, CDR2 YNFKEQ. This CDR3 reads CASSQDPQGAGTDTQYF. The CDR3, as DNA: TGTGCCAGCAGCCAAGATCCACAGGGGGCAGGGACAGATACGCAGTATTTT.

The CDR3 loop is CASSLSNIVEQFF. CDR3 nucleotide sequence: TGTGCCAGCAGCTTAAGCAACATCGTTGAGCAGTTCTTC. V is TRBV7-6 and J is TRBJ2-1; D is undetermined. Germline V CDR1 and CDR2: SGHVS, FNYEAQ. Deletions cut 2 bases from V and 9 bases from J, with 11 bases between. CDR3 size: 13 residues.

The V and J genes are TRBV6-5 and TRBJ1-2; D uncertain. Trimming removed 4 bases from V and 8 bases from J, with 17 bases in between. The CDR3 covers 14 residues. Germline CDR1 is MNHEY and CDR2 is SVGAGI. The CDR3 here is CASSSPGLGLGYTF. CDR3 bases: TGTGCCAGCAGTTCGCCGGGCCTCGGGCTGGGCTACACCTTC.

This clonotype was observed once. V gene TRBV10-3 combines with J gene TRBJ2-1, with 10 bases that match TRBD1. The V gene's germline CDR1 is ENHRY and CDR2 SYGVKD. This CDR3 comprises 13 residues. With V trimmed by 8 bases and J by 5 bases, 3 bases remained unmatched. The CDR3 DNA reads as TGTGCCATCTTGGACAGGGGGGACAATGAGCAGTTCTTC. It codes for CAILDRGDNEQFF.

This clonotype was observed a handful of times. The rearrangement joins TRBV5-1 to TRBJ2-1; 8 nucleotides line up with TRBD2. CDR3 length equals 16 residues. J was trimmed by 4 bases and V by 4 bases; bases with no gene match: 10. The germline gives CDR1 SGHRS, CDR2 YFSETQ. CDR3 sequence reads: CASSESPSGSYNEQFF. Written as DNA, the CDR3 is TGCGCCAGCAGCGAATCTCCCAGCGGGAGTTACAATGAGCAGTTCTTC.

This clonotype was counted only a few times. This chain connects TRBV29-1 to TRBJ2-1, with 15 positions matching TRBD2. Germline values: CDR1 SQVTM, CDR2 ANQGSEA. The CDR3 sequence is 16 residues long. Trimming removed 3 bases from V and 4 bases from J; junction bases left unmatched: 4. The CDR3 DNA follows: TGCAGCGTTGAGGGGACTAGCGGGGGGACATACAATGAGCAGTTCTTC. This codes for CSVEGTSGGTYNEQFF.

V and J are TRBV6-5 and TRBJ1-2; D is uncertain. Germline V gene data show CDR1 as MNHEY and CDR2 as SVGAGI. The CDR3 is 11 amino acids. Trimming took off 7 bases at V and 0 bases at J, with 3 bases between the two ends. The CDR3: CASKANYGYTF. CDR3 DNA: TGTGCCAGCAAAGCTAACTATGGCTACACCTTC.

J is TRBJ2-5 and V is TRBV3-1; a possible D gene is TRBD1 (5 bases). Looked up from germline, CDR1 is LGHDT and CDR2 is YNNKEL (reference sequence). This CDR3 is built from 16 residues. V was shortened by 0 bases and J by 2 bases, with 13 bases between the two germline ends. The CDR3 region is CASSQDLARQQETQYF. The CDR3 bases are TGTGCCAGCAGCCAAGATCTTGCGAGACAGCAAGAGACCCAGTACTTC.

CDR3 sequence reads: CASSYSSGTGFYEQYF. The CDR3 DNA follows: TGTGCCAGCAGTTATTCTTCCGGGACAGGGTTCTACGAGCAGTACTTC. This rearrangement joins TRBV6-5 to TRBJ2-7; TRBD1 matches 9 bases. The CDR3 runs 16 residues. Losses at the gene ends were 3 bases for V and 3 bases for J; bases not matched to a gene: 9. Germline assignment: CDR1 MNHEY and CDR2 SVGAGI.

This clonotype came up a few times. The rearrangement joins TRBV28 to TRBJ1-1; perhaps TRBD1 as D (6 bases). The CDR3 runs to 15 residues. CDR1 MDHEN and CDR2 SYDVKM come from the germline V gene. V shed 0 bases and J shed 3 bases, with 11 bases lying between them. The chain's CDR3 is CASSLWGAGDTEAFF. In DNA form, the CDR3 reads TGTGCCAGCAGTTTATGGGGGGCAGGGGACACTGAAGCTTTCTTT.

CDR3 nucleotides: TGTGCCAGTTACCCCGGCGCGAGTTTGAACACTGAAGCTTTCTTT. It encodes CASYPGASLNTEAFF. J is TRBJ1-1 and V is TRBV6-1; no clear D. This CDR3 contains 15 residues. CDR1 is MNHNS and CDR2 is SASEGT in the germline V gene. V was pared by 9 bases and J by 0 bases, with 17 bases between.

The CDR3, as DNA: TGTGCCAGCAGCCAAGATTATAAGAACACTGAAGCTTTCTTT. Translation: CASSQDYKNTEAFF. The rearrangement joins TRBV3-1 to TRBJ1-1; unclear D gene. Germline CDR1 is LGHDT and CDR2 is YNNKEL (reference sequence). Trimming cost V 0 bases and J 1 base, with 6 bases left between them. The CDR3 is 14 amino acids.

This clonotype was counted between two and nine times. This rearrangement joins TRBV12-3 or TRBV12-4 to TRBJ2-2; 7 bases agree with TRBD2. V lost 5 bases and J lost 5; bases outside the gene matches: 5. The CDR3 is 14 residues long. CDR3 bases: TGTGCCAGCAGTCAGACTAGCAGTACCGGGGAGCTGTTTTTT. Protein sequence: CASSQTSSTGELFF.

In its sample, this clonotype was seen a few times. CDR3 sequence: CSAARDYEQYF. CDR3 nucleotide sequence: TGCAGTGCTGCCCGGGACTACGAGCAGTACTTC. J is TRBJ2-7 and V is TRBV20-1, with a weak D call TRBD2 (5 bases). Germline-derived CDR1 and CDR2 are DFQATT and SNEGSKA (reference sequence). The CDR3 runs 11 residues. Trimming pared 5 bases from V and 3 bases from J, leaving 8 bases between.

This clonotype has more than one count but fewer than ten. This chain joins TRBV28 and TRBJ2-1; D is unresolved. The CDR3 consists of 15 residues. CDR1 is MDHEN and CDR2 is SYDVKM in the germline V gene. V gave up 7 bases and J gave up 6 bases, with 19 bases separating them. In DNA form, the CDR3 reads TGTGCCAGCATCCCTCGACTGGGAACCGGCAATGAGCAGTTCTTC. Its translation is CASIPRLGTGNEQFF.

This clonotype has just a few counts. The rearrangement links TRBV29-1 to TRBJ2-5; the D call may be TRBD1 or TRBD2 (5 bases each). Germline V gives CDR1 SQVTM, CDR2 ANQGSEA. V lost 3 bases to trimming and J lost 2 bases, with 10 bases between them. The CDR3 has 13 residues. CDR3 region: CSVDGTVQETQYF. The DNA of the CDR3 is TGCAGCGTTGATGGGACGGTGCAAGAGACCCAGTACTTC.

The rearrangement uses TRBV20-1 and TRBJ2-7; 8 nucleotides match TRBD1. Germline CDR1 is DFQATT and CDR2 is SNEGSKA (reference sequence). J lost 2 bases, V lost 2 bases, and 11 bases had no gene match. The CDR3 has 16 amino acids. The CDR3 loop is CSARYIGQGLPYEQYF. The CDR3 nucleotides are TGCAGTGCTAGATACATCGGACAGGGCCTACCCTACGAGCAGTACTTC.

This clonotype showed up just a few times. V usage is TRBV4-1 and J usage is TRBJ2-3; D might be TRBD2 (6 bases). This CDR3 spans 14 amino acids. Trimming pared 4 bases from V and 5 bases from J, leaving 13 bases between. Germline V gives CDR1 MGHRA, CDR2 YSYEKL. DNA of the CDR3: TGCGCCAGCAGCCCATATGGGGGGTTAGATACGCAGTATTTT. As protein: CASSPYGGLDTQYF.

V is TRBV3-1 and J is TRBJ1-2, with D possibly TRBD1 on 5 matching bases. The CDR3 covers 13 residues. The germline V and J ends were trimmed by 4 bases and 4 bases, with 10 bases remaining between them. CDR1 and CDR2 from the germline V gene are LGHDT and YNNKEL (reference sequence). CDR3 amino acids: CASSPQTAYGYTF. The CDR3 DNA reads as TGTGCCAGCAGCCCCCAGACAGCCTATGGCTACACCTTC.